The text below deals with one TCR beta chain. What it binds is not known. A 6-nucleotide sample barcode was carried by the UMIs, which template switching added. TCRdb re-called the 5' RACE reads; every CDR3 protein appears as one record, without DNA. This listing includes a few hundred thousand distinct CDR3 sequences. The entry originates in a study of monozygotic twins with inflammatory bowel disease. Overall study findings and caveats: What may have added variability to patient repertoires is that immunosuppressive treatments differed.

Germline values: CDR1 DFQATT, CDR2 SNEGSKA (reference sequence). The CDR3 loop spans 16 amino acids. The gene calls are TRBV20-1 and TRBJ2-5; the TRBD2 assignment by TCRdb is unverifiable without DNA. This TCR derives from a human donor with ulcerative colitis or Crohn's disease, or a healthy co-twin of an affected twin (not recorded which). Sample: blood. The CDR3: CSARGGGGTIQETQYF.